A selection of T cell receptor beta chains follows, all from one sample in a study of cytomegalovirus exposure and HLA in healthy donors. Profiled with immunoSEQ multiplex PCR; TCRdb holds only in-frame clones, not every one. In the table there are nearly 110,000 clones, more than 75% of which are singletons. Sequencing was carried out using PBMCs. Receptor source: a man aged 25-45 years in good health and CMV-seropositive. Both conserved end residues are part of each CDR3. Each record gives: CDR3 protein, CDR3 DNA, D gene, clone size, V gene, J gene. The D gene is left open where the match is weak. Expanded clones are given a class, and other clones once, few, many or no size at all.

CASRSKDSLYEQYF	TGTGCCAGCAGAAGTAAGGACAGTCTCTACGAGCAGTACTTC	-	-	TRBV6-1	TRBJ2-7
CASSQAFNQPQHF	TGCGCCAGCAGCCAAGCCTTTAATCAGCCCCAGCATTTT	-	-	TRBV4-1	TRBJ1-5
CASRGQGASRSSEAFF	TGCGCCAGCAGGGGACAGGGGGCGAGCCGTAGTTCTGAAGCTTTCTTT	TRBD1	once	TRBV5-1	TRBJ1-1
CASLRSSGGSYEQYF	TGTGCCAGCTTGAGAAGCAGCGGGGGGTCCTACGAGCAGTACTTC	TRBD2	-	TRBV2	TRBJ2-7
CAWSNLLSGPQHF	TGTGCCTGGAGTAATTTACTAAGCGGGCCCCAGCATTTT	-	-	TRBV30	TRBJ1-5
CASSLGGVSSYEQYF	TGCGCCAGCAGCTTAGGAGGGGTCAGCTCCTACGAGCAGTACTTC	-	-	TRBV5-1	TRBJ2-7
CSVEDRTAYYGYTF	TGCAGCGTTGAAGATCGGACAGCCTACTATGGCTACACCTTC	-	few	TRBV29-1	TRBJ1-2
CASSLVGGRAGANGLTF	TGTGCCAGCAGCTTAGTTGGAGGGCGGGCTGGGGCCAACGGCCTGACTTTC	-	-	TRBV7-2	TRBJ2-6
CASSFGSRGTGHSPLHF	TGTGCCAGCAGCTTCGGAAGTAGGGGGACAGGGCATTCACCCCTCCACTTT	-	-	TRBV12-1	TRBJ1-6
CASRGSGQETQYF	TGTGCCAGTAGGGGCAGCGGACAAGAGACCCAGTACTTC	-	once	TRBV19	TRBJ2-5
CASSPGTSGGRDYEQYF	TGCGCCAGCAGCCCAGGGACTAGCGGGGGGAGGGACTACGAGCAGTACTTC	TRBD2	-	TRBV5-1	TRBJ2-7
CASGGTGNQPQHF	TGTGCCTCAGGGGGCACGGGGAATCAGCCCCAGCATTTT	TRBD1	-	TRBV2	TRBJ1-5
CASSKVGGGDTEAFF	TGTGCCAGCAGCAAAGTAGGGGGTGGGGACACTGAAGCTTTCTTT	-	-	TRBV21-1	TRBJ1-1
CASRTDVVQPQHF	TGTGCCAGCAGGACAGATGTGGTTCAGCCCCAGCATTTT	-	few	TRBV6-1	TRBJ1-5
CASSPPSGQETQYF	TGCGCCAGCAGCCCACCTTCGGGGCAAGAGACCCAGTACTTC	-	-	TRBV5-1	TRBJ2-5
CASRDATGGRWETQYF	TGTGCCAGCAGGGATGCCACAGGGGGCCGATGGGAGACCCAGTACTTC	TRBD1	-	TRBV2	TRBJ2-5
CASSQQANLYEQYF	TGTGCCAGCAGCCAACAGGCGAACCTCTACGAGCAGTACTTC	-	-	TRBV6-6	TRBJ2-7
CASSRTGQGYNEQFF	TGTGCCAGCAGCCGGACCGGACAGGGGTACAATGAGCAGTTCTTC	TRBD1	-	TRBV11-2	TRBJ2-1
CASGGSGGAVDEQFF	TGTGCCAGCGGGGGTAGCGGGGGGGCGGTTGATGAGCAGTTCTTC	TRBD2	-	TRBV2	TRBJ2-1
CASSGSSGTGREKLFF	TGTGCCAGCAGTGGAAGCTCCGGGACAGGGAGAGAAAAACTGTTTTTT	TRBD1	-	TRBV2	TRBJ1-4
CAWSPENTGELFF	TGTGCCTGGAGTCCAGAGAACACCGGGGAGCTGTTTTTT	-	once	TRBV30	TRBJ2-2
CASSLAGTGGFYGYTF	TGCGCCAGCAGCTTGGCCGGGACAGGGGGCTTCTATGGCTACACCTTC	TRBD1	-	TRBV5-1	TRBJ1-2
CASSVGVGGYTIYF	TGTGCCAGCAGCGTAGGAGTGGGAGGGTACACCATATATTTT	-	-	TRBV9	TRBJ1-3
CASSHGEGGGQPQHF	TGTGCTAGCAGCCACGGCGAGGGTGGCGGGCAGCCCCAGCATTTT	-	-	TRBV7-7	TRBJ1-5
CASSPPGLVTYEQYF	TGTGCCAGCAGCCCGCCGGGACTGGTCACCTACGAGCAGTACTTC	-	-	TRBV7-2	TRBJ2-7
CASSLAPGGATNEKLFF	TGCGCCAGCAGCTTGGCGCCTGGGGGCGCAACTAATGAAAAACTGTTTTTT	-	-	TRBV5-1	TRBJ1-4
CASSLGEGTEAFF	TGTGCCAGCAGTTTGGGGGAGGGGACTGAAGCTTTCTTT	-	once	TRBV27	TRBJ1-1
CASSPGGGLHGYTF	TGTGCCAGCAGCCCAGGGGGCGGGCTCCATGGCTACACCTTC	TRBD1	-	TRBV11-2	TRBJ1-2
CASRDQGAFFYGYTF	TGTGCCAGTAGGGACCAGGGGGCTTTTTTCTATGGCTACACCTTC	TRBD1	-	TRBV19	TRBJ1-2
CASSLLGAGELFF	TGTGCCAGCAGTTTATTGGGAGCCGGGGAGCTGTTTTTT	-	-	TRBV27	TRBJ2-2
CASSYTGAGGEAFF	TGTGCCAGTAGTTATACAGGGGCGGGTGGTGAAGCTTTCTTT	TRBD1	-	TRBV9	TRBJ1-1
CASGIRRNTEAFF	TGTGCCAGCGGAATCAGGCGGAACACTGAAGCTTTCTTT	-	-	TRBV6-5	TRBJ1-1
CASSYSTHSRATQHF	TGTGCCAGCAGTTACTCTACACACAGCCGCGCGACCCAGCATTTT	-	-	TRBV6-5	TRBJ1-5
CASSEASGGASGELFF	TGTGCCAGCAGTGAGGCTAGCGGGGGGGCCTCCGGGGAGCTGTTTTTT	TRBD2	once	TRBV2	TRBJ2-2
CASSEGAGANYGYTF	TGTGCCAGCAGTGAGGGGGCAGGAGCTAACTATGGCTACACCTTC	-	-	TRBV6-1	TRBJ1-2
CASSLVSRFHSGNTIYF	TGCGCCAGCAGCTTGGTAAGCAGGTTTCACTCTGGAAACACCATATATTTT	-	-	TRBV5-1	TRBJ1-3
CASSSQGVSEAFF	TGTGCCAGCAGCTCACAGGGGGTCTCTGAGGCTTTCTTT	TRBD1	once	TRBV7-9	TRBJ1-1
CASSLSRSGGYNEQFF	TGTGCCAGCAGCTTATCGCGTAGCGGGGGCTACAATGAGCAGTTCTTC	TRBD2	-	TRBV7-9	TRBJ2-1
CASSLGATGKETQYF	TGTGCCAGCAGCTTAGGGGCGACAGGAAAAGAGACCCAGTACTTC	-	-	TRBV7-9	TRBJ2-5